This entry lists 30 T cell receptor beta chains sequenced from one sample in a study of T cell responses to AZD1222 COVID-19 vaccine. Clones were sequenced by immunoSEQ multiplex PCR, and TCRdb holds only the in-frame ones, with some missing. Of about 270,000 clones in the sample, approximately 94% were seen once. The specimen comprised peripheral blood, sampled 28 days after the second AZD1222 dose. These receptors were taken from an adult who received the AZD1222 COVID-19 vaccine.

The chain carries TRBV9 and TRBJ1-2; possible D gene TRBD1, 5 bases. Trimming shortened V by 1 base and J by 4 bases, and 11 bases separated the two germline ends. The CDR3 length is 14 residues. The germline gives CDR1 SGDLS, CDR2 YYNGEE. CDR3 amino acids: CASSVMGGSYGYTF. The DNA of the CDR3 is TGTGCCAGCAGCGTAATGGGGGGGTCCTATGGCTACACCTTC.

The chain carries TRBV21-1 and TRBJ1-5. TRBV21-1 constitutes a pseudogene. The CDR3 has 16 amino acids. The CDR3 nucleotides read TGTGCCAGCAGCAAAAAAAAAGGGGAGTCAGGACAGCCCCAGCATTTT. Encoded protein: CASSKKKGESGQPQHF.

The gene calls are TRBV28 and TRBJ2-3; no clear D gene. CDR1 and CDR2 (germline): MDHEN, SYDVKM. V was clipped by 4 bases and J by 5 bases, with 7 bases between them. The CDR3 has 12 residues. As DNA, the CDR3 is TGTGCCAGCAGTTCAGGCAAAGATACGCAGTATTTT. Amino acids: CASSSGKDTQYF.

The gene calls are TRBV25-1 and TRBJ2-1; tentatively, D is TRBD1 or TRBD2 (6 bases each). Germline V gene data show CDR1 as MGHDK and CDR2 as SYGVNS. The ends were cut back, 6 bases at V and 6 bases at J, with 12 bases in the middle. The CDR3 runs to 13 residues. The CDR3 nucleotides are TGTGCCAGCAGCGCGGGACACTTCAATGAGCAGTTCTTC. Residues: CASSAGHFNEQFF.

The V and J genes are TRBV15 and TRBJ1-5, with D possibly TRBD1 on 6 matching bases. CDR1 and CDR2 from the germline V gene are LNHNV and YYDKDF (reference sequence). Trimming pared 3 bases from V and 1 base from J, leaving 10 bases between. The CDR3 runs 15 residues. Written as DNA, the CDR3 is TGTGCCACCAGCAGGACAGGTTTCAGCAATCAGCCCCAGCATTTT. This translates into CATSRTGFSNQPQHF.

The CDR3 protein is CASSLREVHRGLFF. The CDR3 DNA is TGTGCCAGCAGTTTACGGGAGGTCCATAGGGGACTGTTTTTT. The V gene is TRBV28, the J gene TRBJ1-4, with a weak D call TRBD1 (5 bases). This CDR3 comprises 14 residues. Germline CDR1 reads MDHEN; CDR2 reads SYDVKM. V was clipped by 2 bases and J by 13 bases, with 17 bases between them.

V usage is TRBV28 and J usage is TRBJ1-3; no reliable D call. Trimming pared 8 bases from V and 2 bases from J, leaving 10 bases between. The CDR3 length is 13 residues. Germline CDR1 reads MDHEN; CDR2 reads SYDVKM. The CDR3: CASSTSPGNTIYF. CDR3 nucleotides: TGTGCCAGCTCGACATCTCCTGGAAACACCATATATTTT.

The CDR3 is CASSPGGLGGKRDQPQHF. As DNA, the CDR3 is TGCGCCAGCAGCCCGGGAGGTTTGGGGGGCAAGCGGGATCAGCCCCAGCATTTT. The V and J genes are TRBV4-1 and TRBJ1-5, with a possible D match to TRBD1 (6 bases). Per the germline V gene, CDR1 is MGHRA and CDR2 is YSYEKL. V lost 4 bases to trimming and J lost 5 bases, with 24 bases between them. CDR3 length equals 18 residues.

The chain links TRBV2 to TRBJ1-6; tentative D call: TRBD1 (5 bases). The germline V gene has CDR1 SNHLY and CDR2 FYNNEI. V was shortened by 0 bases and J by 0 bases, with 12 bases between the two germline ends. The CDR3 is 18 amino acids. CDR3 region: CASSEARGTGSYNSPLHF. The CDR3 nucleotides are TGTGCCAGCAGTGAAGCACGAGGGACGGGCTCCTATAATTCACCCCTCCACTTT.

CDR3 nucleotide sequence: TGTGCCACCAGCACCGAAGGGGGTGGCTATGGCTACACCTTC. This gives the protein CATSTEGGGYGYTF. The rearrangement uses TRBV15 and TRBJ1-2, with D possibly TRBD1 on 6 matching bases. Germline V CDR1 and CDR2: LNHNV, YYDKDF (reference sequence). V lost 4 bases to trimming and J lost 4 bases, with 13 bases between them. The CDR3 has 14 residues. Combining the CDR3 with reference TRBV15 and TRBJ1-2 gives the whole variable domain DAMVIQNPRYQVTQFGKPVTLSCSQTLNHNVMYWYQQKSSQAPKLLFHYYDKDFNNEADTPDNFQSRRPNTSFCFLDIRSPGLGDTAMYLCATSTEGGGYGYTFGSGTRLTVV.

The chain links TRBV6-5 to TRBJ1-4; D call uncertain. The CDR3 spans 12 residues. Germline V gene data show CDR1 as MNHEY and CDR2 as SVGAGI. The V gene lost 7 bases and the J gene lost 10 bases, with 13 bases spanning the gap. CDR3 nucleotide sequence: TGTGCCAGCATCTCCCCACCGGGAAAACTGTTTTTT. This codes for CASISPPGKLFF.

This clone has only one observation. V gene TRBV7-2 combines with J gene TRBJ1-1; 8 nucleotides match TRBD1. Germline trimming cut 5 bases from V and 4 bases from J; bases unmatched to any gene: 6. The CDR3 extends over 14 amino acids. Germline CDR1 and CDR2: SGHTA and FQGNSA. The CDR3, as DNA: TGTGCCAGCAGCCCAGGGGGCCGTGGCACTGAAGCTTTCTTT. Protein sequence: CASSPGGRGTEAFF.

This chain joins TRBV9 and TRBJ1-1; 7 bases agree with TRBD1. Germline trimming cut 4 bases from V and 2 bases from J; bases unmatched to any gene: 5. The germline CDR1 and CDR2 sequences are SGDLS and YYNGEE. The CDR3 runs 14 residues. In DNA, the CDR3 is TGTGCCAGCAGCCTCGGGACAGCCAACACTGAAGCTTTCTTT. Translated, it gives CASSLGTANTEAFF. Drawing the rest from reference TRBV9 and TRBJ1-1, the complete variable domain is DSGVTQTPKHLITATGQRVTLRCSPRSGDLSVYWYQQSLDQGLQFLIQYYNGEERAKGNILERFSAQQFPDLHSELNLSSLELGDSALYFCASSLGTANTEAFFGQGTRLTVV.

The rearrangement links TRBV7-8 to TRBJ1-5; D is unclear. The ends were cut back, 7 bases at V and 4 bases at J, with 17 bases in the middle. Germline loops: CDR1 SGHVS, CDR2 FQNEAQ. This CDR3 is built from 15 residues. DNA for the CDR3: TGTGCCAGCACCCCGGAAGGGCAGGTTAATCAGCCCCAGCATTTT. Its translation is CASTPEGQVNQPQHF.

V and J are TRBV28 and TRBJ1-5; D is undetermined. The CDR3 contains 13 residues. Germline V gene lookup returns CDR1 MDHEN and CDR2 SYDVKM. Trimming stripped 6 bases from V and 0 bases from J, with 6 bases between. Written as DNA, the CDR3 is TGTGCCAGCAGAGATTATAGCAATCAGCCCCAGCATTTT. Residues: CASRDYSNQPQHF.

The J gene is TRBJ1-3, the V gene TRBV2; no definite D call. V was trimmed by 8 bases and J by 1 base, leaving 9 bases between them. The germline V gene encodes CDR1 SNHLY and CDR2 FYNNEI. The CDR3 is 13 amino acids. This CDR3 is CASGLRSGNTIYF. CDR3 nucleotide sequence: TGTGCCAGCGGGCTACGGTCTGGAAACACCATATATTTT.

This chain links TRBV2 with TRBJ1-5; tentatively, D is TRBD1 (6 bases). V was shortened by 3 bases and J by 10 bases, with 16 bases between the two germline ends. The CDR3 contains 14 residues. Germline loops: CDR1 SNHLY, CDR2 FYNNEI. CDR3 region: CASSEGAVEPPQHF. The CDR3 nucleotides are TGTGCCAGCAGTGAGGGGGCAGTGGAACCACCCCAGCATTTT.

The V call is TRBV5-1, the J call TRBJ1-1, with D possibly matching TRBD1 (5 bases). V lost 2 bases and J lost 4, with 9 bases in between. CDR1 is SGHRS and CDR2 is YFSETQ in the germline V gene. CDR3 size: 13 residues. The CDR3 protein is CASSFGTGTEAFF. The CDR3 region has the DNA TGCGCCAGCAGCTTTGGGACTGGCACTGAAGCTTTCTTT.

The chain recombines TRBV7-2 with TRBJ2-7; tentatively, D is TRBD1 (5 bases). This CDR3 is 14 amino acids long. Germline values: CDR1 SGHTA, CDR2 FQGNSA. Deletions cut 5 bases from V and 3 bases from J, with 14 bases between. CDR3 loop: CASSLELRVYEQYF. The CDR3 DNA reads as TGTGCCAGCAGCCTCGAGCTCAGGGTCTACGAGCAGTACTTC.

This clone was counted a single time. This chain joins TRBV19 and TRBJ1-5; D gene uncertain. Trimming removed 7 bases at V and 3 bases at J, with 13 bases between. CDR3 length equals 14 residues. Germline values: CDR1 LNHDA, CDR2 SQIVND (reference sequence). CDR3 residues: CASKETPDNQPQHF. CDR3 nucleotides: TGTGCCAGTAAGGAGACGCCGGACAATCAGCCCCAGCATTTT. The whole variable domain, filled in from reference TRBV19 and TRBJ1-5, reads DGGITQSPKYLFRKEGQNVTLSCEQNLNHDAMYWYRQDPGQGLRLIYYSQIVNDFQKGDIAEGYSVSREKKESFPLTVTSAQKNPTAFYLCASKETPDNQPQHFGDGTRLSIL.

To note about this clone: The junction departs from the called germline gene at one end, perhaps through a read error. Different DNA sequences within this sample yield the same CDR3. The chain employs TRBV19 and TRBJ1-5; 8 bases match TRBD1. The germline CDR1 and CDR2 sequences are LNHDA and SQIVND (reference sequence). The CDR3 covers 14 residues. CDR3 amino acids: CASSIDRGRQPQHF. The CDR3 nucleotides read TGTGCCAGTAGCATAGACAGGGGACGGCAGCCCCAGCATTTT.

The gene calls are TRBV6-5 and TRBJ2-7, with D possibly being TRBD2 (6 bases). Per germline, CDR1 MNHEY and CDR2 SVGAGI. This CDR3 contains 15 residues. V lost 5 bases, J lost 4 bases, and 18 bases lay in between. CDR3 coding DNA: TGTGCCAGCAGTCCCAAGCCCGGGGGACGATACGAGCAGTACTTC. Its protein product is CASSPKPGGRYEQYF.

The gene calls are TRBV7-8 and TRBJ1-2; D unclear. Trimming left V 0 bases short and J 0 bases short, with 8 bases between. Germline V gives CDR1 SGHVS, CDR2 FQNEAQ. CDR3 size: 15 residues. The CDR3 nucleotides are TGTGCCAGCAGCTTAGCCCGGGGAACTAACTATGGCTACACCTTC. Amino acids: CASSLARGTNYGYTF.

CDR3 DNA: TGTGCCAGCAGCCTGGGACCCGAGCAGTTCTTC. It specifies CASSLGPEQFF. The chain uses TRBV3-1 (or the pseudogene TRBV3-2) and TRBJ2-1; D could derive from TRBD1 or TRBD2 (5 bases each). V was clipped by 4 bases and J by 10 bases, with 8 bases between them. Germline CDR1 LGHDT, CDR2 YNNKEL (reference sequence). The CDR3 is 11 residues long.

The rearrangement uses TRBV4-2 and TRBJ2-1, with TRBD2 matching over 7 bases. Unmatched junction bases numbered 6, after V lost 3 bases and J lost 7 bases. The germline V gene has CDR1 LGHNA and CDR2 YNFKEQ. The CDR3 covers 14 residues. This chain's CDR3 is CASSHPGGGNEQFF. Written as DNA, the CDR3 is TGTGCCAGCAGCCATCCCGGGGGAGGGAATGAGCAGTTCTTC.

Only one count was recorded for this clone. V is TRBV11-2 and J is TRBJ2-1; D remains unclear. Trimming left V 1 base short and J 6 bases short, with 7 bases between. This CDR3 has 13 amino acids. The germline gives CDR1 SGHAT, CDR2 FQNNGV. The CDR3 spells CASSLGPRNEQFF. The CDR3 DNA reads as TGTGCCAGCAGCTTAGGCCCTCGCAATGAGCAGTTCTTC.

J is TRBJ2-7 and V is TRBV7-9; D is undetermined. V was trimmed by 5 bases and J by 7 bases, leaving 15 bases between them. CDR3 length: 13 residues. CDR1 and CDR2 from the germline V gene are SEHNR and FQNEAQ (reference sequence). CDR3 DNA sequence: TGTGCCAGCAGCCCAGAGGCCTCCCGTGAGCAGTACTTC. It specifies CASSPEASREQYF.

The rearrangement links TRBV7-9 to TRBJ1-1; D not resolved. Per germline, CDR1 SEHNR and CDR2 FQNEAQ (reference sequence). The CDR3 is 15 residues long. Trimming took 5 bases from V and 1 from J, leaving 14 bases between them. The CDR3 coding sequence is TGTGCCAGCAGCCCCGCCGGTCGCGGGAACACTGAAGCTTTCTTT. It codes for CASSPAGRGNTEAFF.

The V gene is TRBV10-3, the J gene TRBJ2-1, with 10 positions matching TRBD2. Germline V lookup: CDR1 ENHRY, CDR2 SYGVKD. The CDR3 is 13 amino acids. V lost 4 bases to trimming and J lost 9 bases; unmatched junction nucleotides: 3. The CDR3, as DNA: TGTGCCATCAGTGGAACTAGCGGGGCTGAGCAGTTCTTC. It encodes CAISGTSGAEQFF.

The V call is TRBV30, the J call TRBJ1-1, with no clear D. Germline V gene sequence: CDR1 GTSNPN, CDR2 SVGIG (reference sequence). V was trimmed by 2 bases and J by 8 bases, leaving 9 bases between them. This CDR3 region has 11 residues. CDR3 residues: CAWSRSLEAFF. The CDR3 DNA reads TGTGCCTGGAGTCGCAGCCTAGAAGCTTTCTTT.